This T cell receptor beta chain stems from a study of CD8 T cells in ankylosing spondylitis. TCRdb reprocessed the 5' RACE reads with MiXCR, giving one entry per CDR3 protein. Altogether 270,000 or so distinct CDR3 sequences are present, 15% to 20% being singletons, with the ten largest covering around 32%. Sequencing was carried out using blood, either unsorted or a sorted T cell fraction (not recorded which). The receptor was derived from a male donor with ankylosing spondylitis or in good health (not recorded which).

Here the CDR3 DNA reads TGTGCCAGCAGTGATGGACAGACCATGAACACTGAAGCTTTCTTT. Encoded protein: CASSDGQTMNTEAFF. The V call is TRBV2, the J call TRBJ1-1; D is possibly TRBD1 (6 bases). V was pared by 3 bases and J by 0 bases, with 11 bases between. This CDR3 has 15 residues. CDR1 SNHLY and CDR2 FYNNEI come from the germline V gene.